Listed here is a single T cell receptor (beta chain). The antigen is unknown. The germline V gene has CDR1 MDHEN and CDR2 SYDVKM. With V trimmed by 6 bases and J by 0 bases, 4 bases remained unmatched. This CDR3 region has 15 residues. The source of the sample is a study of response to subunit inactivated influenza vaccine. Each CDR3 protein is one row after TCRdb ran MiXCR on the RT-PCR reads. The data contain 550,000 to 650,000 distinct CDR3 sequences, about 11% of them singletons. Points from the study as a whole: The authors suggested that few new T cells are recruited per seasonal influenza vaccination.

The sequence was obtained from a man aged 50-60 years who received an inactivated influenza vaccine. The starting material was PBMCs from blood, obtained on the day of vaccination. V gene TRBV28 combines with J gene TRBJ1-4, with 7 bases lining up with TRBD1. In nucleotides, the CDR3 is TGTGCCAGCAGGGGACAGATTGCAACTAATGAAAAACTGTTTTTT. It specifies CASRGQIATNEKLFF.